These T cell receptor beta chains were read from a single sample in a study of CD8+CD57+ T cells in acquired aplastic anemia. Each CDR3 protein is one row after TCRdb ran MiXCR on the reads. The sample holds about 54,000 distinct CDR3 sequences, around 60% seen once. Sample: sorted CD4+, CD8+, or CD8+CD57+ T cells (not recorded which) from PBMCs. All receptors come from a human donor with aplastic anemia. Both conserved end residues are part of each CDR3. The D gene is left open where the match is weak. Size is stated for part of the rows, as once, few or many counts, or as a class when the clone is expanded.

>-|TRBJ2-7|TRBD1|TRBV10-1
TGCGCCAGCAGTGGCACAGGGGGCTCGTACGAGCAGTACTTC
CASSGTGGSYEQYF
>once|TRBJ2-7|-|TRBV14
TGTGCCAGCAGCCAGACCTCCTACGAGCAGTACTTC
CASSQTSYEQYF
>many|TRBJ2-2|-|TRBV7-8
TGTGCCAGCAGCTCTGATTACAGGGTTCCCGGGGAGCTGTTTTTT
CASSSDYRVPGELFF
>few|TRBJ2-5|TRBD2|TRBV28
TGTGCCAGCAGTTCCTACGGGGGGTTCGGTGGAGAGACCCAGTACTTC
CASSSYGGFGGETQYF
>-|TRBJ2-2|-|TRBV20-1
TGCAGTGCGGTCGGACGGACCGGGGAGCTGTTTTTT
CSAVGRTGELFF
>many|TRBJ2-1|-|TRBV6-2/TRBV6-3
TGTGCCAGCACCTACCCAGCGAATGAGCAGTTCTTC
CASTYPANEQFF
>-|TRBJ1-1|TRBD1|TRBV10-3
TGTGCCATCAGTGACGAGGGGGCCGCTGAAGCTTTCTTT
CAISDEGAAEAFF
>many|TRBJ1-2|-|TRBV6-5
TGTGCCAGCAGTTACTCGGGGGGGGGGCTAGGCTACACCTTC
CASSYSGGGLGYTF
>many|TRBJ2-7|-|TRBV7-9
TGTGCCAGCAGCTCATCCGGGACGGGCCCCTACGAGCAGTACTTC
CASSSSGTGPYEQYF
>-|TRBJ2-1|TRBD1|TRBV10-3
TGTGCCATCAGACGACAGGGGGCCAGCTCCTACAATGAGCAGTTCTTC
CAIRRQGASSYNEQFF
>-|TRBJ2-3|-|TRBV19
TGTGCCAGTAGCGGGGACACAGCTACGCAGTATTTT
CASSGDTATQYF
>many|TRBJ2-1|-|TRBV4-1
TGCGCCAGCTCAGGGATAGCGACTGGTGAGCAGTTCTTC
CASSGIATGEQFF
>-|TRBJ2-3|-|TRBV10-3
TGTGCCATCAGGAAAACACATATAGCGGAGGGTCCCACAGATACGCAGTATTTT
CAIRKTHIAEGPTDTQYF
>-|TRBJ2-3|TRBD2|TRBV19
TGTGCCAGTAGTATAAGCAAACTAGCGCCCCCCGATACGCAGTATTTT
CASSISKLAPPDTQYF
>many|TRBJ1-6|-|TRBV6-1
TGTGCCAGCAGTGCCCTTTTGACCGGGACCTTTAATAATTCACCCCTCCACTTT
CASSALLTGTFNNSPLHF
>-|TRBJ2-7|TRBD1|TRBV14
TGCGCCAGCAGCTTGGAGGGACAGGGGAATTACGAGCAGTACTTC
CASSLEGQGNYEQYF
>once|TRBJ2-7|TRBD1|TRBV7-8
TGTGCCAGCAGCTCTCCTGGACAGGGGGAAAAGTACTTC
CASSSPGQGEKYF
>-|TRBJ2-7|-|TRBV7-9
TGTGCCAGCAGCGCGCCCAGGGCAGGATATTACCACGAGCAGTACTTC
CASSAPRAGYYHEQYF
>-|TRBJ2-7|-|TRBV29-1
TGCAGCGTTGAAGAACACGGTAACTACGAGCAGTACTTC
CSVEEHGNYEQYF
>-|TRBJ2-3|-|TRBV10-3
TGTGCCATCAGTGCAGGGGAAGATACGCAGTATTTT
CAISAGEDTQYF
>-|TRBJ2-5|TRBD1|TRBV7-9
TGTGCCACTAGACAGGGGCAAGAGACCCAGTACTTC
CATRQGQETQYF
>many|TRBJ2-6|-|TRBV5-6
TGTGCCAGCAGCTTATTAGCTTCTGGGGCCAACGTCCTGACTTTC
CASSLLASGANVLTF
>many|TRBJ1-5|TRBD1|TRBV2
TGTGCCAGCAGGACAGACAGGGAGGGGGAACAGCCCCAGCATTTT
CASRTDREGEQPQHF
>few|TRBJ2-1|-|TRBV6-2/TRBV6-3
TGTGCCAGCAGTTACAATTCAATCCAGCTCTATGTCCCCTACAATGAGCAGTTCTTC
CASSYNSIQLYVPYNEQFF
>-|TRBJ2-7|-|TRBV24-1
TGTGCCACCAGTGAGGCAGGGACCTACGAGCAGTACTTC
CATSEAGTYEQYF
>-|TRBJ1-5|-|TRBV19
TGTGCCAGTAATAGGGGGGAGGATCAGCCCCAGCATTTT
CASNRGEDQPQHF
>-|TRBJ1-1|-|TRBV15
TGTGCCACCAGCGGAGATCCAGGGATCACTGAAGCTTTCTTT
CATSGDPGITEAFF
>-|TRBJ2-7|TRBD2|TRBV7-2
TGTGCCAGCAGCTCTAGCGGCACCTACGAGCAGTACTTC
CASSSSGTYEQYF
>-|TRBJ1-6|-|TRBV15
TGTGCCACCAGCAGAGACAACTATAATTCACCCCTCCACTTT
CATSRDNYNSPLHF
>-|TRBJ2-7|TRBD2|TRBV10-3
TGTGCCATCAGTGATAAGCTAGCGGCTGAAACCTACGAGCAGTACTTC
CAISDKLAAETYEQYF
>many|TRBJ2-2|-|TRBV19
TGTGCCAGTAGTATAATGTCTGGGGAGCTGTTTTTT
CASSIMSGELFF
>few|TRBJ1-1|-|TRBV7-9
TGTGCCAGTCTAAATTCCCGGTGGAACGCTGAAGCTTTCTTC
CASLNSRWNAEAFF
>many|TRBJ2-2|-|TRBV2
TGTGCCAGCAGTCCGGGCAACTTGAACACCGGGGAGCTGTTTTTT
CASSPGNLNTGELFF
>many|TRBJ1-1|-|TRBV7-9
TGTGCCAGCAGCTTAGACCCTGGACAGCCTGAAGCTTTCTTT
CASSLDPGQPEAFF
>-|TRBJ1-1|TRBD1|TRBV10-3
TGTGCCATCAGTGAGAATACTGGACAGGGGAACACTGAAGCTTTCTTT
CAISENTGQGNTEAFF
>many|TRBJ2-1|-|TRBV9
TGTGCCAGCAGCGTAAGTTCGGCGGAATACAATGAGCAGTTCTTC
CASSVSSAEYNEQFF
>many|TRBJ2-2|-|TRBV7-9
TGTGCCAGCAGCTCGACGCCCGGGGGGAACACCGGGGAGCTGTTTTTT
CASSSTPGGNTGELFF
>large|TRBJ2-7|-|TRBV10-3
TGTGCCACTGGGTACGGGCAGGGAGGCTACGAGCAGTACTTC
CATGYGQGGYEQYF
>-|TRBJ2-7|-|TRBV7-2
TGTGCCAGCAGCTTAGAAACGGTAGTCCGGTACTTC
CASSLETVVRYF
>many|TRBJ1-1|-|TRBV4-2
TGTGCCAGCAGCCAGGGGAACACTGAAGCTTTCTTT
CASSQGNTEAFF
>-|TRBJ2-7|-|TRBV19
TGTGCCAGTAGTCTCCAGGGGGGACTGCTGTCGGAGCAGTACTTC
CASSLQGGLLSEQYF
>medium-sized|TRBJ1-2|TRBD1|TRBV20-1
TGCAGTGCTGGACAGGGGACGGGCTATGGCTACACCTTC
CSAGQGTGYGYTF
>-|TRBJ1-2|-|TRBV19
TGTGCCAGTAGTAGAAGAGGTAACAGGGACGGCTACACCTTC
CASSRRGNRDGYTF
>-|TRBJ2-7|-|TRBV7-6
TGTGCCAGCAGCCTGAACGGTTTCTACGAGCAGTACTTC
CASSLNGFYEQYF
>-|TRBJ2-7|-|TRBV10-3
TGTGCCAGCAGTTTAACTGGGCCCCCCTACGAGCAGTACTTC
CASSLTGPPYEQYF
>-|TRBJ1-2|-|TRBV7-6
TGTGCAACCAGCAGGGAACGGTACTATGGCTACACCTTC
CATSRERYYGYTF
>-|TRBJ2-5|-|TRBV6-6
TGTGCCAGCACCCACAGGGATCAAGAGACCCAGTACTTC
CASTHRDQETQYF
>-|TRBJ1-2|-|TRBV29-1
TGCAGCGTTGAAGCCCAGGTTAACTATGGCTACACCTTC
CSVEAQVNYGYTF
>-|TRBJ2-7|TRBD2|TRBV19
TGTGCCAGTAGTAAGGGACTAGCGGGAGCAGCCCACGAGCAGTACTTC
CASSKGLAGAAHEQYF